One sample yielded the 16 T cell receptor beta chains listed below, sequenced in a study of identical twins. MiXCR, applied by TCRdb to the 5' RACE reads, yields one record per CDR3 protein. The sample lists hundreds of thousands of distinct CDR3 sequences, 6.1% occurring once. Sequenced sample: naive T cells sorted from blood. The receptors here all came from a man aged 18 to 29 in good health.

This clonotype was found many times. This chain links TRBV27 with TRBJ2-7; D ambiguous. CDR3 length equals 15 residues. CDR1 is MNHEY and CDR2 is SMNVEV in the germline V gene (reference sequence). V shed 3 bases and J shed 4 bases, with 16 bases lying between them. The CDR3 bases are TGTGCCAGCAGTTTTGCGAGTGGGGTGGGGTACGAGCAGTACTTC. Protein sequence: CASSFASGVGYEQYF.

This clonotype was recorded many times. The chain recombines TRBV2 with TRBJ2-2; no clear D gene. Trimming pared 1 base from V and 3 bases from J, leaving 9 bases between. CDR3 length: 15 amino acids. CDR1 and CDR2 from the germline V gene are SNHLY and FYNNEI. Here the CDR3 DNA reads TGTGCCAGCAGTGAAGATGCCAGTGACACCGGGGAGCTGTTTTTT. It is translated as CASSEDASDTGELFF. The full variable domain, in which reference TRBV2 and TRBJ2-2 provide the parts outside the CDR3, is EPEVTQTPSHQVTQMGQEVILRCVPISNHLYFYWYRQILGQKVEFLVSFYNNEISEKSEIFDDQFSVERPDGSNFTLKIRSTKLEDSAMYFCASSEDASDTGELFFGEGSRLTVL.

This clonotype was recorded many times. The rearrangement joins TRBV20-1 to TRBJ1-5; TRBD1 agrees at 7 bases. The CDR3 is 14 residues long. V trimming: 5 bases; J trimming: 0 bases; junction bases outside the gene matches: 4. Germline CDR1 reads DFQATT; CDR2 reads SNEGSKA (reference sequence). CDR3 sequence reads: CSALTGHSNQPQHF. The DNA of the CDR3 is TGCAGTGCTCTGACAGGGCATAGCAATCAGCCCCAGCATTTT.

This clonotype was recorded at least ten times. The chain links TRBV7-2 to TRBJ2-3, with D perhaps TRBD2 (6 bases). This CDR3 has 15 amino acids. Germline V gives CDR1 SGHTA, CDR2 FQGNSA. The V and J ends lost 3 bases and 0 bases respectively, with 10 bases between them. The CDR3 loop reads CASSLVGGSTDTQYF. The CDR3, as DNA: TGTGCCAGCAGCTTGGTTGGAGGGAGCACAGATACGCAGTATTTT.

This clonotype was seen at least ten times. This chain connects TRBV29-1 to TRBJ2-5, with D possibly matching TRBD2 (6 bases). V was shortened by 4 bases and J by 0 bases, with 21 bases between the two germline ends. This CDR3 contains 17 residues. The germline V gene encodes CDR1 SQVTM and CDR2 ANQGSEA. The CDR3 region has the DNA TGCAGCGTTGGCGGGGCCCGTGATAGCGATTACCAAGAGACCCAGTACTTC. Amino acids: CSVGGARDSDYQETQYF.

The chain recombines TRBV5-1 with TRBJ1-6, with 10 bases lining up with TRBD1. Germline trimming cut 0 bases from V and 10 bases from J; bases unmatched to any gene: 4. Per the germline V gene, CDR1 is SGHRS and CDR2 is YFSETQ. The CDR3 has 15 residues. The DNA of the CDR3 is TGCGCCAGCAGCTTGGCCCGGGACAGGGGATCACCCCTCCACTTT. Its protein is CASSLARDRGSPLHF.

This clonotype was counted at least ten times. One end of the junction does not line up with germline, which may come from a read error. The gene calls are TRBV5-1 and TRBJ2-3, with 10 bases that match TRBD2. The CDR3 is made up of 15 amino acids. Germline V gene sequence: CDR1 SGHRS, CDR2 YFSETQ. The CDR3 spells CASSPGLADTDTQYF. The DNA for the CDR3 is TGTGCCAGCAGCCCAGGACTAGCGGATACAGATACGCAGTATTTT.

This clonotype came up many times. The chain is built from TRBV6-5 and TRBJ1-1; D gene unclear. CDR3 length: 14 amino acids. The V end lost 3 bases, the J end lost 2 bases, and 10 bases lay between the germline ends. Germline V lookup: CDR1 MNHEY, CDR2 SVGAGI. The CDR3 is CASSYLGGNTEAFF. The CDR3 DNA reads as TGTGCCAGCAGTTATCTGGGCGGCAACACTGAAGCTTTCTTT.

This clonotype was observed a few times. Given a much more abundant clone one base away, this may be a read error. V is TRBV20-1 and J is TRBJ2-5; D unresolved. CDR3 length equals 11 residues. Germline CDR1 and CDR2: DFQATT and SNEGSKA (reference sequence). V dropped 0 bases and J dropped 4 bases, with 3 bases sitting between them. The CDR3 DNA is TGCAGTGCTAGAGAGCGAGAGACCCAGTACTTC. Translation gives CSARERETQYF.

The V and J genes are TRBV18 and TRBJ1-2; a possible D gene is TRBD1 (5 bases). The CDR3 runs 14 residues. V lost 3 bases and J lost 5, with 13 bases in between. CDR1 and CDR2 from the germline V gene are KGHSH and LQKENI. CDR3 DNA: TGTGCCAGCTCACCCTGGGGCGCGGAATATGGCTACACCTTC. It is translated as CASSPWGAEYGYTF.

In this sample, this clonotype turned up many times. The chain employs TRBV12-3 or TRBV12-4 and TRBJ2-7; D uncertain. Trimming stripped 2 bases from V and 3 bases from J, with 14 bases between. CDR3 length equals 15 residues. CDR3 nucleotides: TGTGCCAGCAGTTTAACCGGAACAAACAACTACGAGCAGTACGTC. Its translation: CASSLTGTNNYEQYV.

A remark on this clonotype: Likely a read error: the CDR3 ends without its conserved phenylalanine or tryptophan. This chain uses TRBV29-1 with TRBJ2-1; D is uncertain. V was trimmed by 3 bases and J by 0 bases, leaving 9 bases between them. From germline, CDR1 is SQVTM and CDR2 ANQGSEA. CDR3 size: 14 residues. The CDR3 loop reads CSVDDLSSYNEQFL. The CDR3 DNA follows: TGCAGCGTTGACGACCTAAGCTCCTACAATGAGCAGTTCTTG.

This clonotype was seen many times. The rearrangement links TRBV4-3 to TRBJ2-1; maybe TRBD2 (7 bases). Looked up from germline, CDR1 is LGHNA and CDR2 is YSLEER. The CDR3 is made up of 15 amino acids. V shed 1 base and J shed 9 bases, with 16 bases lying between them. CDR3 sequence reads: CASSQGSGGGGEQFF. Written as DNA, the CDR3 is TGCGCCAGCAGCCAAGGGAGTGGGGGCGGGGGTGAGCAGTTCTTC.

This clonotype was seen many times. This chain uses TRBV6-1 with TRBJ2-1, with TRBD2 matching over 7 bases. Germline CDR1 and CDR2: MNHNS and SASEGT. V trimming: 6 bases; J trimming: 5 bases; junction bases outside the gene matches: 10. The length of the CDR3 is 15 residues. The CDR3 region is CASSALAAPNNEQFF. In nucleotides, the CDR3 is TGTGCCAGCAGCGCCCTAGCGGCTCCTAACAATGAGCAGTTCTTC.

This clonotype was detected only a few times. The chain carries TRBV5-1 and TRBJ2-7; possible D gene TRBD1, 6 bases. V was clipped by 8 bases and J by 5 bases, with 14 bases between them. The CDR3 is 12 residues long. Per germline, CDR1 SGHRS and CDR2 YFSETQ. The CDR3 sequence: CASDPGDHEQYV. The CDR3 DNA reads TGCGCCAGTGACCCAGGGGACCACGAGCAGTACGTC.

At least ten counts were recorded for this clonotype. This chain connects TRBV25-1 to TRBJ1-1; weak D call: TRBD1 (6 bases). Between the trimmed V and J ends, which lost 6 bases and 1 base, there was a span of 12 bases. The germline gives CDR1 MGHDK, CDR2 SYGVNS. The CDR3 covers 14 residues. This CDR3 reads CASRDDRRNTEAFF. The CDR3 coding sequence is TGTGCCAGCAGGGACGACAGGAGGAACACTGAAGCTTTCTTT.